Each of the 29 T cell receptor delta chains below was sequenced from the same sample in a study of gamma delta lymphoproliferative disorders and STAT genes. TCRdb reprocessed the multiplex PCR reads through CATT. The sample holds roughly 1,200 delta-chain clones, around 2.1% seen once. The receptor sequences were amplified from genomic DNA of peripheral blood mononuclear cells. Sequencing was done on a sample of blood. All receptors come from a human donor in good health.

By proportion, this clone is medium-sized. The protein in TCRdb stems from a much larger clone and differs at residue 5 from this DNA's translation, likely a read error; here the protein is translated from the DNA. The chain uses TRDV2 and TRDJ1, with D possibly matching TRDD3 (6 bases). This CDR3 is built from 17 residues. Germline V CDR1 and CDR2: GEAIGNYY, EKD. Trimming removed 3 bases from V and 0 bases from J, with 19 bases in between. The CDR3 reads CACDGMGGGPHTDKLIF. CDR3 coding DNA: TGTGCCTGTGACGGCATGGGTGGGGGTCCCCACACCGATAAACTCATCTTT.

Points on this clone: This DNA translates differently at residue 4 from the TCRdb protein, which is that of a much larger clone; a read error is likely, and the protein shown is the DNA's own translation. This sequence joins TRDV2 and TRDJ1; TRDD3 matches 8 bases. Germline CDR1 GEAIGNYY, CDR2 EKD. This CDR3 is built from 16 residues. The CDR3: CACNTLGDRWADKLIF. CDR3 nucleotide sequence: TGTGCCTGTAACACCTTGGGGGATCGGTGGGCCGATAAACTCATCTTT.

This clone was found a few times. Only one base separates this from a far larger clonotype, so it likely reflects a read error. The same CDR3 is also encoded by other DNA sequences in this sample. The chain recombines TRDV1 with TRDJ1; D not certain. The CDR3 is 18 residues long. CDR1 is TSWWSYY and CDR2 is QGS in the germline V gene. Trimming took off 0 bases at V and 3 bases at J, with 20 bases between the two ends. In DNA, the CDR3 is TGTGCTCTTGGGGAACTGGGTCCAAAATGCTTTACCTCCGATAAACTCATCTTT. This gives the protein CALGELGPKCFTSDKLIF.

This clone occurred many times. The TCRdb record carries a much larger clone's protein, which differs from this DNA's translation at residue 16; a read error is the likely cause, and the protein listed here is the DNA translation. The chain employs TRDV1 and TRDJ1; 11 bases match TRDD3. Trimming cost V 4 bases and J 6 bases; bases outside gene matches: 31. CDR1 is TSWWSYY and CDR2 is QGS in the germline V gene. This CDR3 spans 23 amino acids. The CDR3 here is CALGVQSSSTRVWGIQGLNKLIF. Here the CDR3 DNA reads TGTGCTCTTGGGGTCCAATCTTCCTCTACGCGGGTCTGGGGGATACAAGGGCTAAATAAACTCATCTTT.

This clone was counted only a few times. For this DNA, TCRdb reports the protein of a much larger clone, which diverges at residue 11, most likely from a read error; the protein presented here is translated directly from the DNA. The chain combines TRDV1 with TRDJ1; 12 bases line up with TRDD3. J gave up 6 bases and V 4 bases, and 30 bases lay outside the gene matches. This CDR3 is built from 23 residues. The germline V gene encodes CDR1 TSWWSYY and CDR2 QGS. The CDR3 protein is CALGVQSSSTPVWGIRGLNKLIF. The CDR3 bases are TGTGCTCTTGGGGTCCAATCTTCCTCTACGCCGGTCTGGGGGATACGAGGGCTAAATAAACTCATCTTT.

This clone is classed as medium-sized. A far larger clone lies a single base away; this is likely a read error. The sample holds other DNA sequences that translate to the same CDR3. This chain links TRDV1 with TRDJ1; D may match TRDD2 or TRDD3 (5 bases each). Germline V gene lookup returns CDR1 TSWWSYY and CDR2 QGS. CDR3 size: 18 residues. CDR3 DNA: TGTGCTCTTGGGGAACCTTTGTATGGGGAGCCCTACACCGATAAGCTCATCTTT. Translated, it gives CALGEPLYGEPYTDKLIF.

This clone was detected many times. The translation of this DNA and the TCRdb protein of a much larger clone differ at residue 4, probably owing to a read error; the protein shown here is translated from the DNA. The chain has TRDV1 and TRDJ1; 7 bases match TRDD2. The J segment lost 3 bases and the V segment lost 7 bases, leaving 17 bases of the junction unmatched. This CDR3 contains 17 residues. Germline-derived CDR1 and CDR2 are TSWWSYY and QGS. The CDR3 DNA sequence: TGTGCTCTTGAGGGAACCTTCCTCCGTTGGGGCGCCGATAAACTCATCTTT. Its translation is CALEGTFLRWGADKLIF.

Note on this clone: A far larger clone is off by one base, so a read error is likely. Other nucleotide sequences in the sample specify the same CDR3. The CDR3 nucleotides read TGTGCTCTTGGGGAACCTTTGTATGGGGAGCCCTACACCGACAAACTCATCTTT. This sequence encodes CALGEPLYGEPYTDKLIF. The chain combines TRDV1 with TRDJ1; TRDD2 or TRDD3 may be the D gene (5 bases each). CDR1 TSWWSYY and CDR2 QGS come from the germline V gene. The CDR3 spans 18 residues.

This clone showed up just a few times. The protein given by TCRdb reflects a much larger clone and differs at residue 17 from this DNA's translation, likely from a read error; the protein shown is the DNA's translation. V usage is TRDV2 and J usage is TRDJ1; possibly TRDD1 for D (5 bases). Germline-derived CDR1 and CDR2 are GEAIGNYY and EKD. CDR3 length: 19 residues. The DNA for the CDR3 is TGTGCCTGTGATCTTATAGTAACAGGCGGTTTACGGGACACCGATAAACCCATCTTT. It codes for CACDLIVTGGLRDTDKPIF.

This clone was counted at least ten times. This likely reflects a read error, since a far larger clone is one base away. The same CDR3 arises from other DNA sequences in this sample as well. The chain links TRDV1 to TRDJ2, with D possibly being TRDD2 or TRDD3 (7 bases each). Germline loops: CDR1 TSWWSYY, CDR2 QGS. V lost 2 bases and J lost 11, with 30 bases in between. CDR3 length equals 19 residues. The CDR3 region has the DNA TGTGCTCTTGGGGAAATAGCCTTCCTTCATGTACTGGGGAGGGCGCAACTCTTCTTT. Encoded protein: CALGEIAFLHVLGRAQLFF.

This clone occurred a few times. TCRdb assigns this DNA the protein of a much larger clone, which departs from its translation at residue 5; this likely reflects a read error, and the protein shown comes from translating the DNA. This rearrangement joins TRDV1 to TRDJ1, with 12 bases matching TRDD3. CDR1 and CDR2 (germline): TSWWSYY, QGS. V was clipped by 2 bases and J by 11 bases; unmatched bases: 15. This CDR3 contains 17 residues. The CDR3 DNA follows: TGTGCTCTTGGGGAAGACCTTCCCCTACTGGGGGATACTGGGCTCATCTTT. It encodes CALGEDLPLLGDTGLIF.

Turning to this clone: The TCRdb protein, from a much larger clone, departs from this DNA's translation at residue 6, likely by read error; the protein shown derives from the DNA. This chain connects TRDV2 to TRDJ1, with 7 bases aligning to TRDD3. This CDR3 comprises 17 residues. Trimming took 3 bases from V and 0 from J; bases not matched to a gene: 12. Germline lookup yields CDR1 GEAIGNYY and CDR2 EKD. CDR3 sequence reads: CACDPASGGSYTDKLIF. The DNA for the CDR3 is TGTGCCTGTGACCCCGCTTCGGGGGGATCTTACACCGATAAACTCATCTTT.

This clone was counted only a few times. The amino acid sequence in TCRdb belongs to a much larger clone and departs from this DNA's translation at residue 14, likely a sequencing read error; the sequence shown is translated from the DNA. The gene calls are TRDV3 and TRDJ1, with 10 bases lining up with TRDD3. Germline V CDR1 and CDR2: TVYSNPD, GDNSRS (reference sequence). The V segment lost 4 bases and the J segment 0 bases; nucleotides outside the gene matches: 23. There are 20 residues in the CDR3. CDR3 sequence: CAYDFPKYTGGLMHTDKLIF. The CDR3 bases are TGTGCCTACGACTTCCCCAAATATACTGGGGGATTGATGCACACCGATAAACTCATCTTT.

This clone was found a few times. A far bigger clonotype differs at one base, so this is likely a read error. At the DNA level, this CDR3 is encoded by other sequences in the same sample as well. The J gene is TRDJ1, the V gene TRDV2; TRDD3 matches at 10 bases. CDR1 GEAIGNYY and CDR2 EKD come from the germline V gene. The CDR3 sequence is 18 residues long. Trimming at V came to 0 bases and at J to 2 bases, leaving 11 bases not matched to a gene. The CDR3 DNA is TGTGCCTGTGACACCGTCGGGGGGGATACGAAGTATACCGATAAACTCATCTTT. Protein: CACDTVGGDTKYTDKLIF.

This clone was detected a few times. This likely stems from a read error, as it lies one base from a far larger clone. Within the sample, other DNA sequences also encode this same CDR3. The chain employs TRDV2 and TRDJ1; D is unresolved. The CDR3 is made up of 14 amino acids. From germline, CDR1 is GEAIGNYY and CDR2 EKD. CDR3: CACDPITNTDKLIF. The CDR3 DNA reads TGTGCTTGTGACCCTATTACCAACACCGATAAACTCATCTTT.

In regard to this clone: Since a far larger clone is one base different, this is likely a read error. The same CDR3 arises from other DNA sequences in this sample as well. The chain couples TRDV2 to TRDJ1; 8 bases line up with TRDD3. Unmatched junction bases numbered 17, after V lost 3 bases and J lost 0 bases. Germline V CDR1 and CDR2: GEAIGNYY, EKD. This CDR3 is 19 amino acids long. CDR3 in DNA: TGTGCCTGTGACTTTTTGGGATACGCTACTCGGGGGGACACCGATAAACTCATCTTT. It codes for CACDFLGYATRGDTDKLIF.

In this sample, this clone turned up a few times. TCRdb assigns this DNA the protein of a much larger clone, which departs from its translation at residue 3; this likely reflects a read error, and the protein shown comes from translating the DNA. V and J are TRDV2 and TRDJ1; 8 bases line up with TRDD3. The CDR3 contains 19 residues. Germline CDR1 and CDR2: GEAIGNYY and EKD. In nucleotides, the CDR3 is TGTGCCAGTGACTTTTTGGGATACGCTACCCGGGGGGACACCGATAAACTCATCTTT. The encoded protein is CASDFLGYATRGDTDKLIF.

This clone was seen a few times. TCRdb lists the protein of a much larger clone for this DNA, which differs at residue 16, so this is likely a read error; the protein given here is translated from the DNA itself. This chain uses TRDV3 with TRDJ1, with D unclear. This CDR3 is built from 18 residues. Looked up from germline, CDR1 is TVYSNPD and CDR2 is GDNSRS (reference sequence). The CDR3 DNA sequence: TGTGCCTTTCCCGTAACCTATTCTTGGTTTGGGAACACCGATAAACCCATCTTT. Translating gives CAFPVTYSWFGNTDKPIF.

This clone was observed at least ten times. For this DNA, TCRdb reports the protein of a much larger clone, which diverges at residue 8, most likely from a read error; the protein presented here is translated directly from the DNA. The chain couples TRDV2 to TRDJ1; D gene ambiguous. CDR1 GEAIGNYY and CDR2 EKD come from the germline V gene. V lost 0 bases to trimming and J lost 0 bases, with 16 bases between them. The CDR3 consists of 17 residues. CDR3 sequence reads: CACDTVGAESNTDKLIF. The CDR3 DNA reads TGTGCCTGTGACACCGTAGGGGCCGAATCCAACACCGATAAACTCATCTTT.

This clone is categorized as medium-sized. A read error likely explains this, since a far larger clone differs by one base. This sample also contains other DNA sequences that code for the same CDR3. The chain couples TRDV2 to TRDJ1; 7 bases are shared with TRDD3. Germline CDR1 and CDR2: GEAIGNYY and EKD. The ends lost 7 bases at V and 0 bases at J; junction bases unmatched: 16. The CDR3 is made up of 17 amino acids. The CDR3 sequence: CACDPVSGGSYTDKLIF. In DNA form, the CDR3 reads TGTGCCTGCGACCCCGTTTCGGGGGGATCTTACACCGATAAACTCATCTTT.

On this clone itself: TCRdb has a much larger clone's protein, which differs at residue 8 from the translation of this DNA, likely because of a read error; what is shown is the protein translated from the DNA. The rearrangement uses TRDV2 and TRDJ1; tentative D call: TRDD1 (5 bases). V lost 4 bases, J lost 0 bases, and 26 bases lay in between. CDR1 and CDR2 (germline): GEAIGNYY, EKD. The CDR3 is made up of 19 amino acids. The DNA of the CDR3 is TGTGCCTGTGATCTTATAGTAATAGGCGGTTTACGGGACACCGATAAACTCATCTTT. This codes for CACDLIVIGGLRDTDKLIF.

By share, this clone ranks as medium-sized (0.01 to 0.1%). A single base is all that separates this from a far larger clone, so a read error is likely. This chain joins TRDV1 and TRDJ1; 12 nucleotides agree with TRDD3. Germline V gives CDR1 TSWWSYY, CDR2 QGS. The length of the CDR3 is 23 residues. Trimming cost V 4 bases and J 6 bases; bases outside gene matches: 30. CDR3 sequence: CALGAQSSSTRVWGIRGLNKLIF. The CDR3 DNA follows: TGTGCTCTTGGGGCCCAATCTTCCTCTACGCGGGTCTGGGGGATACGAGGGCTAAATAAACTCATCTTT.

This clone was counted many times. TCRdb records a much larger clone's protein for this DNA, with a difference at residue 5 that likely arises from a read error; the protein given is the translation of the DNA. V gene TRDV2 combines with J gene TRDJ1, with D possibly matching TRDD3 (6 bases). V was trimmed by 3 bases and J by 1 base, leaving 20 bases between them. The CDR3 spans 17 residues. CDR1 is GEAIGNYY, CDR2 EKD, per germline. The CDR3 nucleotides read TGTGCCTGTGACGCCGTCGGGGGACCCGGGGGCACCGATAAACTCATCTTT. Amino acids: CACDAVGGPGGTDKLIF.

Concerning this clone itself: TCRdb attributes to this sequence the protein of a much larger clone, which differs from the DNA translation at residues 3 and 5; a read error is likely, and the protein displayed is translated from the DNA. The chain employs TRDV1 and TRDJ1, with D perhaps matching TRDD2 or TRDD3 (5 bases each). Germline V gene lookup returns CDR1 TSWWSYY and CDR2 QGS. The CDR3 is made up of 13 amino acids. CDR3 loop: CAIGEPPSNKLIF. The CDR3 nucleotides are TGTGCTATTGGGGAACCTCCTTCGAATAAACTCATCTTT.

As regards this clone: The likely explanation is a read error, given a far larger clone one base away. Additional DNA sequences in this sample encode the identical CDR3. This chain joins TRDV1 and TRDJ1; maybe TRDD3 (6 bases). CDR3 size: 18 residues. CDR1 and CDR2 from the germline V gene are TSWWSYY and QGS. The CDR3 DNA is TGTGCTCTTGGAGAACTGGGTCCAAAATGCTTTACTTCCGATAAACTCATCTTT. This sequence encodes CALGELGPKCFTSDKLIF.

Details on this clone: It is likely a read error: a sequence one base away is far more abundant. The same CDR3 can be traced to other DNA sequences in this sample. CDR3 loop: CACDLIVTGGLRDTDKLIF. CDR3 bases: TGTGCCTGTGATCTTATAGTAACAGGCGGTTTACGGGACACCGATAAACTTATCTTT. The chain has TRDV2 and TRDJ1, with D possibly being TRDD1 (5 bases). The germline CDR1 and CDR2 sequences are GEAIGNYY and EKD. The CDR3 spans 19 residues.

This clone was seen a few times. A far larger clone lies a single base away; this is likely a read error. Other DNA sequences in this specimen translate into the identical CDR3. The rearrangement uses TRDV2 and TRDJ1; 12 bases are shared with TRDD3. The CDR3 spans 14 residues. CDR1 and CDR2 from the germline V gene are GEAIGNYY and EKD. The CDR3 DNA is TGTGCTTGTGACACCGTGGGACTGGGGGATACACTCATCTTT. It encodes CACDTVGLGDTLIF.

This clone has more than one count but fewer than ten. A far larger clone is one base from this, pointing to a likely read error. Other DNA sequences in the same sample also yield this CDR3. CDR3 DNA sequence: TGTGCCTCAAACCTTCCTGGGCTACTGGGGGATCGGACCGATAAACTCATCTTT. Its translation: CASNLPGLLGDRTDKLIF. This chain joins TRDV3 and TRDJ1; 10 nucleotides agree with TRDD3. The CDR3 contains 18 residues. In germline, CDR1 is TVYSNPD, CDR2 GDNSRS (reference sequence). Losses at the gene ends were 4 bases for V and 2 bases for J; bases not matched to a gene: 19.

This clone was seen a handful of times. TCRdb assigns this DNA the protein of a much larger clone, which departs from its translation at residue 9; this likely reflects a read error, and the protein shown comes from translating the DNA. The chain employs TRDV1 and TRDJ1; D might be TRDD2 (5 bases). Germline assignment: CDR1 TSWWSYY and CDR2 QGS. The CDR3 has 13 amino acids. The germline V and J ends were trimmed by 4 bases and 5 bases, with 11 bases remaining between them. In nucleotides, the CDR3 is TGTGCTCTTGGGGGACCTCCTTCGGATAAACTCATCTTT. This gives the protein CALGGPPSDKLIF.